This T cell receptor (beta chain) stems from a study of control samples from healthy donors and cancer patients. The ends lost 11 bases at V and 2 bases at J; junction bases unmatched: 10. This CDR3 is built from 14 residues. The germline V gene encodes CDR1 SEHNR and CDR2 FQNEAQ (reference sequence). Assay used: immunoSEQ multiplex PCR; TCRdb lists only in-frame clones, some missing. In the table there are about 78,000 clones, approximately 91% of which are singletons. V and J are TRBV7-9 and TRBJ2-5, with 8 bases lining up with TRBD1. The material sequenced was blood. The origin of this receptor is a woman aged 60-75 years in good health. CDR3 residues: CAGDPRTGQETQYF. CDR3 sequence (DNA): TGTGCCGGAGATCCCAGGACAGGGCAAGAGACCCAGTACTTC. The whole variable domain, remainder taken from reference TRBV7-9 and TRBJ2-5, is DTGVSQNPRHKITKRGQNVTFRCDPISEHNRLYWYRQTLGQGPEFLTYFQNEAQLEKSRLLSDRFSAERPKGSFSTLEIQRTEQGDSAMYLCAGDPRTGQETQYFGPGTRLLVL.